These 9 T cell receptor beta chains originate from one sample sequenced in a study of shared T cell receptors in the human thymus. Here immunoSEQ multiplex PCR was the method, and the copy in TCRdb shows in-frame clones only, minus some. The data contain 700,000 or so clones, approximately 85% of them seen just once; the ten biggest clones take up about 0.011%. This same sample was also part of a study on human thymus T cells.

Sample: thymocytes. The receptor source for this set is a girl less than two years old with a congenital heart defect.

This chain joins TRBV19 and TRBJ2-1, with 16 bases lining up with TRBD2. V lost 7 bases, J lost 8 bases, and 14 bases stayed unmatched. Germline loops: CDR1 LNHDA, CDR2 SQIVND (reference sequence). This CDR3 has 18 amino acids. CDR3 protein: CASTDPGTSGGALDEQFF. CDR3 bases: TGTGCCAGTACCGATCCCGGGACTAGCGGGGGGGCCCTCGATGAGCAGTTCTTC. The full variable domain, with the rest looked up from reference TRBV19 and TRBJ2-1, is DGGITQSPKYLFRKEGQNVTLSCEQNLNHDAMYWYRQDPGQGLRLIYYSQIVNDFQKGDIAEGYSVSREKKESFPLTVTSAQKNPTAFYLCASTDPGTSGGALDEQFFGPGTRLTVL.

In nucleotides, the CDR3 is TGTGCCAGCAGCTCCACCTTTAGCACTTCAAATTACAATGAGCAGTTCTTC. As protein: CASSSTFSTSNYNEQFF. The rearrangement links TRBV5-4 to TRBJ2-1, with D unclear. Germline lookup yields CDR1 SGHNT and CDR2 YYREEE (reference sequence). Trimming removed 3 bases from V and 4 bases from J, with 20 bases in between. The CDR3 consists of 17 residues.

The genes are TRBV9 and TRBJ1-2; D is uncertain. The germline V and J ends were trimmed by 4 bases and 3 bases, with 13 bases remaining between them. In germline, CDR1 is SGDLS, CDR2 YYNGEE. This CDR3 region has 14 residues. CDR3 region: CASSPLDSYYGYTF. The CDR3 DNA reads TGTGCCAGCAGCCCCCTCGACTCGTACTATGGCTACACCTTC.

The V gene is TRBV19, the J gene TRBJ2-3; tentatively, D is TRBD2 (7 bases). The CDR3 has 15 residues. The ends were cut back, 6 bases at V and 4 bases at J, with 17 bases in the middle. From germline, CDR1 is LNHDA and CDR2 SQIVND (reference sequence). The CDR3 nucleotides are TGTGCCAGTAGCCTTCCCGGGGAGGGGGCAGATACGCAGTATTTT. This encodes CASSLPGEGADTQYF.

This chain connects TRBV21-1 to TRBJ1-5. TRBV21-1 is a pseudogene. The CDR3 is made up of 16 amino acids. CDR3 in amino acids: CASSKVRADSDQPQHF. The CDR3 DNA follows: TGTGCCAGCAGCAAAGTGCGGGCAGATTCTGATCAGCCCCAGCATTTT.

This clone was detected only a few times. The genes are TRBV6-1 and TRBJ1-2, with D perhaps TRBD1 (6 bases). The CDR3 runs 12 residues. Germline CDR1 and CDR2: MNHNS and SASEGT. V was trimmed by 8 bases and J by 7 bases, leaving 14 bases between them. CDR3 loop: CASYRGWSGYTF. Written as DNA, the CDR3 is TGTGCCAGCTATAGGGGGTGGAGTGGCTACACCTTC.

The count of this clone is one. This chain connects TRBV7-2 to TRBJ1-2; 8 bases are shared with TRBD1. The CDR3 covers 14 residues. Losses at the gene ends were 4 bases for V and 6 bases for J; bases not matched to a gene: 7. Per germline, CDR1 SGHTA and CDR2 FQGNSA. CDR3 DNA: TGTGCCAGCAGCTCAGGACAGGGAGGAAATGGCTACACCTTC. As protein: CASSSGQGGNGYTF. The whole variable domain, filled in from reference TRBV7-2 and TRBJ1-2, reads GAGVSQSPSNKVTEKGKDVELRCDPISGHTALYWYRQSLGQGLEFLIYFQGNSAPDKSGLPSDRFSAERTGGSVSTLTIQRTQQEDSAVYLCASSSGQGGNGYTFGSGTRLTVV.

The chain is built from TRBV9 and TRBJ2-7; 9 positions match TRBD1. The CDR3 covers 16 residues. Germline V gene data show CDR1 as SGDLS and CDR2 as YYNGEE. V lost 3 bases and J lost 4; bases outside the gene matches: 11. CDR3 sequence (DNA): TGTGCCAGCAGCGCAGAAACAGGGGGCGGACCGTACGAGCAGTACTTC. Translating gives CASSAETGGGPYEQYF.

V usage is TRBV10-3 and J usage is TRBJ2-2; 9 nucleotides agree with TRBD1. With V trimmed by 6 bases and J by 5 bases, 13 bases remained unmatched. Germline CDR1 reads ENHRY; CDR2 reads SYGVKD. This CDR3 spans 17 amino acids. The CDR3 DNA sequence: TGTGCCATCAGGAGGGTTATCATGGGGACAGGGACCGGGGAGCTGTTTTTT. Translating gives CAIRRVIMGTGTGELFF.